Following are 27 T cell receptor beta chains from one sample sequenced in a study of T cell responses to AZD1222 COVID-19 vaccine. Produced via immunoSEQ multiplex PCR; TCRdb's table is partial and in-frame only. The table includes 100,000 to 150,000 clones, 88% detected once. Specimen: peripheral blood, collected on day 0 of AZD1222 vaccination. The source of these receptors is an adult in good health.

The CDR3 DNA follows: TGTGCCAGCAGACAGCTTCGTTATAGCAATCAGCCCCAGCATTTT. This sequence encodes CASRQLRYSNQPQHF. This rearrangement joins TRBV6-5 to TRBJ1-5; D remains ambiguous. CDR1 and CDR2 from the germline V gene are MNHEY and SVGAGI. The CDR3 covers 15 residues. V shed 6 bases and J shed 0 bases, with 12 bases lying between them.

This clone has a single count. The chain combines TRBV27 with TRBJ2-3; TRBD1 aligns across 8 bases. Trimming cost V 3 bases and J 6 bases; bases outside gene matches: 2. Per the germline V gene, CDR1 is MNHEY and CDR2 is SMNVEV (reference sequence). This CDR3 is built from 13 residues. The CDR3 sequence: CASSFHRGDTQYF. CDR3 coding DNA: TGTGCCAGCAGTTTCCACAGGGGGGATACGCAGTATTTT.

The rearrangement links TRBV14 to TRBJ2-7; TRBD1 matches 7 bases. Unmatched junction bases numbered 8, after V lost 4 bases and J lost 5 bases. The CDR3 is made up of 14 amino acids. Germline assignment: CDR1 SGHDN and CDR2 FVKESK. Written as DNA, the CDR3 is TGTGCCAGCAGCCCCTACACGACAGGGAACGAGCAGTACTTC. Protein sequence: CASSPYTTGNEQYF.

The gene calls are TRBV19 and TRBJ1-2; D unclear. CDR1 and CDR2 (germline): LNHDA, SQIVND (reference sequence). The CDR3 covers 13 residues. Trimming pared 8 bases from V and 1 base from J, leaving 11 bases between. Here the CDR3 reads CASGRHSNYGYTF. The CDR3 nucleotides read TGTGCCAGTGGACGACATAGTAACTATGGCTACACCTTC.

The chain links TRBV6-6 to TRBJ1-6; D perhaps matches TRBD1 (5 bases). V dropped 5 bases and J dropped 1 base, with 21 bases sitting between them. The CDR3 is made up of 19 amino acids. CDR1 and CDR2 from the germline V gene are MNHNY and SVGAGI (reference sequence). The CDR3 DNA reads as TGTGCCAGCAGTCAGGGCAGGGAAAAAACCCCTTCCTATAATTCACCCCTCCACTTT. Its translation is CASSQGREKTPSYNSPLHF.

This rearrangement joins TRBV5-3 to TRBJ2-7, with D unresolved. TRBV5-3 qualifies as an ORF whose function is uncertain. This CDR3 is 13 amino acids long. Trimming removed 4 bases at V and 5 bases at J, with 13 bases between. CDR3 coding DNA: TGTGCCAGAAGCCCCGTTCTAAGCCACGAGCAGTACTTC. It specifies CARSPVLSHEQYF.

V usage is TRBV28 and J usage is TRBJ2-5, with 14 bases fitting TRBD2. CDR3 length: 15 residues. V lost 10 bases, J lost 4 bases, and 8 bases stayed unmatched. CDR1 is MDHEN, CDR2 SYDVKM, per germline. CDR3 nucleotide sequence: TGTGCCACCTCGACTAGCGGGAGGGCCGGAGAGACCCAGTACTTC. Encoded protein: CATSTSGRAGETQYF. Filled out from reference TRBV28 and TRBJ2-5, the complete variable domain reads DVKVTQSSRYLVKRTGEKVFLECVQDMDHENMFWYRQDPGLGLRLIYFSYDVKMKEKGDIPEGYSVSREKKERFSLILESASTNQTSMYLCATSTSGRAGETQYFGPGTRLLVL.

V usage is TRBV7-9 and J usage is TRBJ2-3; 11 nucleotides line up with TRBD1. The V segment lost 5 bases and the J segment 7 bases; nucleotides outside the gene matches: 8. CDR3 length equals 15 residues. Germline CDR1 reads SEHNR; CDR2 reads FQNEAQ (reference sequence). The CDR3 sequence is CASSPGQGGLNTQYF. The CDR3 DNA is TGTGCCAGCAGCCCGGGACAGGGGGGACTCAATACGCAGTATTTT.

J is TRBJ2-2 and V is TRBV10-1; the match to TRBD2 covers 12 bases. V lost 2 bases and J lost 4; bases outside the gene matches: 2. CDR3 length: 16 residues. Per germline, CDR1 WNHNN and CDR2 SYGVQD (reference sequence). CDR3 nucleotides: TGCGCCAGCAGTGAGGGGACTAGCGGGCGCACCGGGGAGCTGTTTTTT. Its translation: CASSEGTSGRTGELFF.

V is TRBV10-3 and J is TRBJ2-5; 7 positions agree with TRBD2. The CDR3 spans 14 residues. The germline V gene encodes CDR1 ENHRY and CDR2 SYGVKD. The V segment lost 3 bases and the J segment 3 bases; nucleotides outside the gene matches: 4. CDR3 residues: CAISDRLAEETQYF. CDR3 sequence (DNA): TGTGCCATCAGTGACCGGCTAGCGGAAGAGACCCAGTACTTC.

This chain joins TRBV19 and TRBJ1-1; 9 bases map to TRBD1. Per germline, CDR1 LNHDA and CDR2 SQIVND (reference sequence). There are 14 residues in the CDR3. J gave up 1 base and V 5 bases, and 2 bases lay outside the gene matches. CDR3 amino acids: CASSQGQGNTEAFF. CDR3 coding DNA: TGTGCCAGTAGTCAGGGACAGGGGAACACTGAAGCTTTCTTT.

The rearrangement joins TRBV18 to TRBJ2-3, with 8 positions matching TRBD2. With 2 bases clipped from V and 9 bases from J, the junction kept 10 bases outside the gene matches. This CDR3 is built from 15 residues. Germline V lookup: CDR1 KGHSH, CDR2 LQKENI. The DNA of the CDR3 is TGTGCCAGCTCACCAGCGGGAGGTTTCACGGGGACGCAGTATTTT. Translated, it gives CASSPAGGFTGTQYF.

The CDR3 bases are TGTGCCTGGAGTGACCGAGAGACCCAGTACTTC. It is translated as CAWSDRETQYF. The rearrangement uses TRBV30 and TRBJ2-5; no reliable D call. The CDR3 has 11 residues. CDR1 GTSNPN and CDR2 SVGIG come from the germline V gene (reference sequence). V lost 1 base, J lost 4 bases, and 4 bases lay in between.

The chain carries TRBV5-5 and TRBJ1-5, with D possibly TRBD1 on 5 matching bases. V shed 4 bases and J shed 3 bases, with 11 bases lying between them. This CDR3 spans 14 amino acids. CDR1 is SGHKS, CDR2 YYEKEE, per germline (reference sequence). The CDR3 DNA sequence: TGTGCCAGCAGCCCAGGCAGGGCCAATCAGCCCCAGCATTTT. This codes for CASSPGRANQPQHF.

The CDR3 coding sequence is TGTGCCAGCAGTCTCGGACTAGCGGAGCCTCAGTCGGAGACCCAGTACTTC. Translated: CASSLGLAEPQSETQYF. V usage is TRBV4-2 and J usage is TRBJ2-5; TRBD2 matches 10 bases. The CDR3 contains 17 residues. Germline CDR1 LGHNA, CDR2 YNFKEQ. After removal of 6 bases from V and 5 bases from J, the junction contained 15 bases not matched to a gene.

This clone was picked up a small number of times. The chain recombines TRBV10-2 with TRBJ2-3; TRBD2 aligns across 10 bases. Germline values: CDR1 WSHSY, CDR2 SAAADI. Germline trimming cut 10 bases from V and 1 base from J; bases unmatched to any gene: 5. CDR3 length: 14 residues. For the CDR3, the DNA is TGCGCCACGTGGACTAGCGGTGGCACAGATACGCAGTATTTT. Protein sequence: CATWTSGGTDTQYF.

The CDR3, as DNA: TGTGCCAGCAGTTCGACCGGACAACTCAGTGAGCAGTTCTTC. It translates to CASSSTGQLSEQFF. The chain links TRBV27 to TRBJ2-1; D perhaps matches TRBD1 (5 bases). Germline V gene lookup returns CDR1 MNHEY and CDR2 SMNVEV (reference sequence). V lost 4 bases and J 9 bases, leaving 16 bases between the germline ends. CDR3 length equals 14 residues.

The V gene is TRBV19, the J gene TRBJ2-1, with 7 positions matching TRBD1. V was clipped by 6 bases and J by 1 base; unmatched bases: 9. From germline, CDR1 is LNHDA and CDR2 SQIVND (reference sequence). The CDR3 totals 16 residues. The CDR3 loop reads CASRASRQGSYNEQFF. The DNA of the CDR3 is TGTGCCAGTAGAGCTTCAAGACAGGGATCCTACAATGAGCAGTTCTTC.

About this clone: Other DNA sequences of this sample code for an identical CDR3. The rearrangement uses TRBV9 and TRBJ2-7; TRBD1 agrees at 7 bases. The CDR3 extends over 15 amino acids. Unmatched junction bases numbered 3, after V lost 0 bases and J lost 0 bases. The germline CDR1 and CDR2 sequences are SGDLS and YYNGEE. Here the CDR3 reads CASSVEAGGSYEQYF. For the CDR3, the DNA is TGTGCCAGCAGCGTAGAAGCAGGGGGCTCCTACGAGCAGTACTTC.

V and J are TRBV7-9 and TRBJ2-1; 7 bases match TRBD1. The junction had 18 bases not matched to a gene; V was cut back by 5 bases and J by 5 bases. CDR1 and CDR2 from the germline V gene are SEHNR and FQNEAQ (reference sequence). The length of the CDR3 is 18 residues. CDR3 sequence: CASSTHIITGTVDNEQFF. The CDR3 nucleotides read TGTGCCAGCAGCACCCACATCATTACCGGGACAGTTGACAATGAGCAGTTCTTC.

The chain has TRBV6-2 or TRBV6-3 and TRBJ1-2; no clear D. This CDR3 has 11 residues. Per the germline V gene, CDR1 is MNHEY and CDR2 is SVGEGT. The ends were cut back, 6 bases at V and 5 bases at J, with 7 bases in the middle. The CDR3 bases are TGTGCCAGCAGCTCGGGTTATGGCTACACCTTC. Translating it yields CASSSGYGYTF.

The chain couples TRBV12-3 or TRBV12-4 to TRBJ1-2; D ambiguous. Between the trimmed V and J ends, which lost 1 base and 4 bases, there was a span of 7 bases. CDR3 length: 13 amino acids. The CDR3 sequence: CASSLGSSYGYTF. CDR3 coding DNA: TGTGCCAGCAGTTTAGGGAGTTCCTATGGCTACACCTTC.

This chain connects TRBV14 to TRBJ2-1, with 11 positions matching TRBD1. J lost 8 bases, V lost 3 bases, and 9 bases had no gene match. Germline assignment: CDR1 SGHDN and CDR2 FVKESK. CDR3 length: 16 residues. CDR3 in amino acids: CASSQPGTGGGHEQFF. CDR3 bases: TGTGCCAGCAGCCAGCCCGGGACAGGGGGGGGGCATGAGCAGTTCTTC. The full variable domain, completed using reference TRBV14 and TRBJ2-1, is EAGVTQFPSHSVIEKGQTVTLRCDPISGHDNLYWYRRVMGKEIKFLLHFVKESKQDESGMPNNRFLAERTGGTYSTLKVQPAELEDSGVYFCASSQPGTGGGHEQFFGPGTRLTVL.

The chain joins TRBV5-1 to TRBJ1-3, with D possibly TRBD1 on 5 matching bases. The CDR3 has 17 residues. CDR1 and CDR2 (germline): SGHRS, YFSETQ. V dropped 0 bases and J dropped 0 bases, with 13 bases sitting between them. The CDR3 spells CASSLALQASSGNTIYF. The CDR3 nucleotides read TGCGCCAGCAGCTTGGCGCTACAGGCCAGCTCTGGAAACACCATATATTTT.

V gene TRBV2 combines with J gene TRBJ2-6; D call uncertain. The germline gives CDR1 SNHLY, CDR2 FYNNEI. V lost 3 bases, J lost 4 bases, and 16 bases lay in between. The length of the CDR3 is 17 residues. CDR3 sequence: CASSDHHPDVGANVLTF. CDR3 nucleotide sequence: TGTGCCAGCAGTGACCATCACCCAGACGTCGGGGCCAACGTCCTGACTTTC.

This clone appeared a single time. The chain recombines TRBV19 with TRBJ2-5, with 7 bases identical to TRBD1. Germline CDR1 is LNHDA and CDR2 is SQIVND (reference sequence). This CDR3 has 16 residues. J gave up 7 bases and V 4 bases, and 15 bases lay outside the gene matches. CDR3: CASSSKKDRVVGTQYF. The CDR3 bases are TGTGCCAGTAGTAGTAAAAAAGACAGGGTAGTTGGGACCCAGTACTTC.

The CDR3 loop is CASSFMGGGTSSYEQYF. CDR3 DNA sequence: TGTGCCAGCAGCTTTATGGGTGGGGGGACAAGTTCCTACGAGCAGTACTTC. The rearrangement uses TRBV7-9 and TRBJ2-7; D is possibly TRBD1 or TRBD2 (6 bases each). CDR3 length equals 17 residues. The germline CDR1 and CDR2 sequences are SEHNR and FQNEAQ (reference sequence). The ends were cut back, 3 bases at V and 1 base at J, with 19 bases in the middle.